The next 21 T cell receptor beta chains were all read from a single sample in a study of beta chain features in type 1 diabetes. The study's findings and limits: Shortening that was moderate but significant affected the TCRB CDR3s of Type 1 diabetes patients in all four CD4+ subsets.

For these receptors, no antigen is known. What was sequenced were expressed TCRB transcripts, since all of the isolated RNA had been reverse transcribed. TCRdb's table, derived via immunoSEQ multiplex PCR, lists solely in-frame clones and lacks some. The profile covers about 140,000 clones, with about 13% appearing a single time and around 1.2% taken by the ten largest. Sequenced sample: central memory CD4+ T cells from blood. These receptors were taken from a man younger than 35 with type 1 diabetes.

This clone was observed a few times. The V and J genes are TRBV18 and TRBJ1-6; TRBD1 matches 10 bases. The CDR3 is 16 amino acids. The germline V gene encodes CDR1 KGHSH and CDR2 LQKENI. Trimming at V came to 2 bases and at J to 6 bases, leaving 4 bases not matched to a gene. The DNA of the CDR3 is TGTGCCAGCTCACCAGACAGGGGGCGAAGTAATTCACCCCTCCACTTT. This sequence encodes CASSPDRGRSNSPLHF.

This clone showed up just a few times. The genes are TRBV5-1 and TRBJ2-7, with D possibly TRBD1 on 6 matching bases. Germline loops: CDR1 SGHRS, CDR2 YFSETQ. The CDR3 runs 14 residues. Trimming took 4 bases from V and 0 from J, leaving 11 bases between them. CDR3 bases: TGCGCCAGCAGCCCCCAGGGGATCTCCTACGAGCAGTACTTC. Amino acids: CASSPQGISYEQYF.

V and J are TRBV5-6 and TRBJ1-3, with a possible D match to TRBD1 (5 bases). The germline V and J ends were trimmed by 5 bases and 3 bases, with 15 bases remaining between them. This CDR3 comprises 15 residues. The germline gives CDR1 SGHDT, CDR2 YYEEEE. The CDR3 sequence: CASSGLRDGGNTIYF. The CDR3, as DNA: TGTGCCAGCAGTGGACTCCGGGACGGTGGAAACACCATATATTTT.

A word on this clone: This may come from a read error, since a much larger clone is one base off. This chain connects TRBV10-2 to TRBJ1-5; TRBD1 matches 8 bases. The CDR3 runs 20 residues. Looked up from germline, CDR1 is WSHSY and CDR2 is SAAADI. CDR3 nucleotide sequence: TGCGCCAGAAGTGCCCCAATTGACAGGGGTGGTGCTGACGGCAATCAGCCCCAGCATTTT. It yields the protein CARSAPIDRGGADGNQPQHF.

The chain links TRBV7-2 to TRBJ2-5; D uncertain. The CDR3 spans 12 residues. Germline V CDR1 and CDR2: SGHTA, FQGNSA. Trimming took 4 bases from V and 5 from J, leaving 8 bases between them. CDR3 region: CASSYNRETQYF. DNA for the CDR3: TGTGCCAGCAGCTATAATCGGGAGACCCAGTACTTC.

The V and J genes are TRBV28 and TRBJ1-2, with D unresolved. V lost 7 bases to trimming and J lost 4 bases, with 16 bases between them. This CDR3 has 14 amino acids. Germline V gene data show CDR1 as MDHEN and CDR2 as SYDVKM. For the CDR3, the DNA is TGTGCCAGCATAGGTGTACAGAAAGTCTATGGCTACACCTTC. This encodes CASIGVQKVYGYTF.

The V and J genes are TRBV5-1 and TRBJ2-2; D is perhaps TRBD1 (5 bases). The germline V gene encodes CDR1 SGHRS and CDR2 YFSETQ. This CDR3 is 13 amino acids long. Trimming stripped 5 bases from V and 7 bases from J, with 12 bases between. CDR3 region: CASSLPRVGELFF. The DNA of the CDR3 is TGCGCCAGCAGTCTGCCCAGGGTCGGGGAGCTGTTTTTT.

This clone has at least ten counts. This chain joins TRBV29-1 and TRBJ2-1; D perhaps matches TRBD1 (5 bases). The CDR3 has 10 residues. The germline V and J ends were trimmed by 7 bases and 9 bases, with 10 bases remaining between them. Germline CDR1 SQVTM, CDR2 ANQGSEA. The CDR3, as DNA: TGCAGCGGGGGCCTTAGTGAGCAGTTCTTC. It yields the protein CSGGLSEQFF.

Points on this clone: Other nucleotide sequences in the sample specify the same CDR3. In DNA form, the CDR3 reads TGTGCCTGGTCCTCTGGGGCCAACGTCCTGACTTTC. It is translated as CAWSSGANVLTF. The chain couples TRBV30 to TRBJ2-6; no clear D. The germline CDR1 and CDR2 sequences are GTSNPN and SVGIG (reference sequence). Trimming cost V 5 bases and J 0 bases, with 2 bases left between them. The CDR3 extends over 12 amino acids.

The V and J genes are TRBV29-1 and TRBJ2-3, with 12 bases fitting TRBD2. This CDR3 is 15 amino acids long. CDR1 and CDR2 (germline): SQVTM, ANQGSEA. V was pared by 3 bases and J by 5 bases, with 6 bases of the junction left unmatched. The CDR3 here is CSVDPPSGGVDTQYF. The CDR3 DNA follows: TGCAGCGTTGACCCCCCTAGCGGGGGGGTAGATACGCAGTATTTT.

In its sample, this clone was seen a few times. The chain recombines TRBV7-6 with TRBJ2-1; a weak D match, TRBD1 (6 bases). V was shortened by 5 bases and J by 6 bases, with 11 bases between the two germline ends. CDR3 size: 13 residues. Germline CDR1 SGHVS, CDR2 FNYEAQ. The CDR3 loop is CASSTGQSNEQFF. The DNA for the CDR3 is TGTGCCAGCAGCACAGGACAGAGCAATGAGCAGTTCTTC.

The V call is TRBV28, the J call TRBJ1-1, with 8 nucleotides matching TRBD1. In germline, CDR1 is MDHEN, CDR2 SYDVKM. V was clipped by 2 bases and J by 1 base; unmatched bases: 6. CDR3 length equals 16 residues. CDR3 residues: CASSLLAGGGNTEAFF. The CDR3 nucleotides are TGTGCCAGCAGTTTACTGGCAGGGGGCGGGAACACTGAAGCTTTCTTT.

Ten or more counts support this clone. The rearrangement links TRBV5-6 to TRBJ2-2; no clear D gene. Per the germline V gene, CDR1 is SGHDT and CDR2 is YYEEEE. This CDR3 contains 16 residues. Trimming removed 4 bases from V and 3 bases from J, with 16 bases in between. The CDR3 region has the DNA TGTGCCAGCAGCCGTGGATACGGGTTCGACACCGGGGAGCTGTTTTTT. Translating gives CASSRGYGFDTGELFF.

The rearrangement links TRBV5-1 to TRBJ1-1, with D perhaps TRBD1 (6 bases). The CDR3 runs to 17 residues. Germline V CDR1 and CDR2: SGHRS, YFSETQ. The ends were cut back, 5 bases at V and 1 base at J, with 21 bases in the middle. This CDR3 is CASRIGADRRSNTEAFF. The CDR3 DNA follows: TGCGCCAGCAGAATCGGGGCGGACAGAAGATCGAACACTGAAGCTTTCTTT. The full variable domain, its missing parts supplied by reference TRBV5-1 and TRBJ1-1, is KAGVTQTPRYLIKTRGQQVTLSCSPISGHRSVSWYQQTPGQGLQFLFEYFSETQRNKGNFPGRFSGRQFSNSRSEMNVSTLELGDSALYLCASRIGADRRSNTEAFFGQGTRLTVV.

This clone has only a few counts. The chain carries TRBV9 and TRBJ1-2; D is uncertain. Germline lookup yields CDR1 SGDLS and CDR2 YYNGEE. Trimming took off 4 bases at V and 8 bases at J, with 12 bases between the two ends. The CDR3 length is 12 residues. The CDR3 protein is CASSQEGGGYTF. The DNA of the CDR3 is TGTGCCAGCAGCCAGGAGGGTGGGGGCTACACCTTC.

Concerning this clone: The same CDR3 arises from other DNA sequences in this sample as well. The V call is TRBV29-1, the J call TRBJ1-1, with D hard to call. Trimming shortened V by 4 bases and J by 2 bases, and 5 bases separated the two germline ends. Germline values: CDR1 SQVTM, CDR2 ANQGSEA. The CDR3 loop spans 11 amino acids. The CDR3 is CSVGVNTEAFF. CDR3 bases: TGCAGCGTTGGTGTAAACACTGAAGCTTTCTTT.

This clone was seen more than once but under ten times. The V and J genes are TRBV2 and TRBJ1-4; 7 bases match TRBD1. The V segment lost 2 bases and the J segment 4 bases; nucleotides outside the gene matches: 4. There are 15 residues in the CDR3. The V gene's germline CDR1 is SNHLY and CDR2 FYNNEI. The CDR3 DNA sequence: TGTGCCAGCAGTGAACAGGGACAGTTTAATGAAAAACTGTTTTTT. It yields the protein CASSEQGQFNEKLFF.

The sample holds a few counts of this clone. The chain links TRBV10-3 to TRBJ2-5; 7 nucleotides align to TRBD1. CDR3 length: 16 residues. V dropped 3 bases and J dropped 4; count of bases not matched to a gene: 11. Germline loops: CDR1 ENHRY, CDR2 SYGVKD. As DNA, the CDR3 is TGTGCCATCAGTGAACCATCACAGGGGCTACGAGAGACCCAGTACTTC. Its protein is CAISEPSQGLRETQYF.

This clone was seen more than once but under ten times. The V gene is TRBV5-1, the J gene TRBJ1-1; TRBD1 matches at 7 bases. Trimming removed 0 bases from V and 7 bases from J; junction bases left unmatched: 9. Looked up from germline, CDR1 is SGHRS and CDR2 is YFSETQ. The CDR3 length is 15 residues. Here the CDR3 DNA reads TGCGCCAGCAGCTTGGGGACAGGAGCCGGGAGTGAAGCTTTCTTT. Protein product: CASSLGTGAGSEAFF.

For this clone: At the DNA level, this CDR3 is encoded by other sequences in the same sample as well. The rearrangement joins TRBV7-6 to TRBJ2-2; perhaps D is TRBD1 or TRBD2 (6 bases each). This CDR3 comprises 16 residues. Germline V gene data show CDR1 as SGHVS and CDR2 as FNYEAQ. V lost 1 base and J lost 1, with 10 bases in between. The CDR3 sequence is CASSLEGGRNTGELFF. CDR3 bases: TGTGCCAGCAGCTTAGAGGGGGGTAGGAACACCGGGGAGCTGTTTTTT.

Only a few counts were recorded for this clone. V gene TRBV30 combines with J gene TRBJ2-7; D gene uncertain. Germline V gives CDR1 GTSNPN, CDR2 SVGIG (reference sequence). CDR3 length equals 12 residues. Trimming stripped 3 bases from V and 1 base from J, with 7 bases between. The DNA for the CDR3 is TGTGCCTGGAGACTTGGGTCCTACGAGCAGTACTTC. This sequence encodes CAWRLGSYEQYF.